The rows below give T cell receptor beta chains drawn from one sample of a study of cytomegalovirus exposure and HLA in healthy donors. Clones were read by immunoSEQ multiplex PCR, and TCRdb kept only the in-frame ones, dropping some. Its table lists around 190,000 clones. Sequencing was performed on PBMCs. The receptors derive from a woman in her 30s in good health and CMV-seropositive. Both conserved end residues are part of each CDR3. A D gene is named only where the DNA matches it firmly.

14	TRBV27	-	TRBJ2-7	TGTGCCAGCAGTTTAGGAGTAGCCAAGTACGAGCAGTACTTC	CASSLGVAKYEQYF
15	TRBV9	TRBD2	TRBJ2-5	TGTGCCAGCAGCCTTGGGGGACTAGTCCACGAGACCCAGTACTTC	CASSLGGLVHETQYF
15	TRBV5-4	-	TRBJ2-3	TGTGCCAGCAGCTTTCCGGGGTCACACGTAGATACGCAGTATTTT	CASSFPGSHVDTQYF
15	TRBV6-1	TRBD1	TRBJ1-2	TGTGCCAGCAGAAGACAGGGGGCGACTAACTATGGCTACACCTTC	CASRRQGATNYGYTF
15	TRBV27	TRBD1	TRBJ1-2	TGTGCCAGCAGTCAATACAGACAGGGGGTGGTTGGCTACACCTTC	CASSQYRQGVVGYTF
15	TRBV29-1	TRBD1	TRBJ2-7	TGCAGCGTTGAGAGTGGTACAGGGGGCGTCTACGAGCAGTACTTC	CSVESGTGGVYEQYF
16	TRBV10-3	-	TRBJ2-7	TGTGCCATCAGTGACTCGACGGGGAAAGACACCTACGAGCAGTACTTC	CAISDSTGKDTYEQYF
14	TRBV30	TRBD1	TRBJ1-1	TGTGCCTGGAGTTGGGGGACAGAGGGCACTGAAGCTTTCTTT	CAWSWGTEGTEAFF
17	TRBV4-2	TRBD1	TRBJ2-2	TGTGCCAGCAGCCAAGAATACAGGGGAACGAACACCGGGGAGCTGTTTTTT	CASSQEYRGTNTGELFF
16	TRBV7-2	TRBD2	TRBJ2-5	TGTGCCAGCAGCTTTACTAGCGGGACGGTGAGAGAGACCCAGTACTTC	CASSFTSGTVRETQYF
14	TRBV7-6	TRBD2	TRBJ2-7	TGTGCCAGCAGCTTGACTAGCGGATCCTACGAGCAGTACTTC	CASSLTSGSYEQYF
15	TRBV10-3	-	TRBJ2-5	TGTGCCATCAGTGATCAGGGGCAGAGAGAAGAGACCCAGTACTTC	CAISDQGQREETQYF
19	TRBV28	-	TRBJ1-2	TGTGCCAGCAGTTCTACTGCGGTATATAGGGGGGGACCGAACTATGGCTACACCTTC	CASSSTAVYRGGPNYGYTF
13	TRBV10-3	TRBD1	TRBJ1-2	TGTGCCATCCAGTCGACAGGGTCCTATGGCTACACCTTC	CAIQSTGSYGYTF
16	TRBV9	-	TRBJ2-2	TGTGCCAGCAGCGTAGGAAGGACAGACAACACCGGGGAGCTGTTTTTT	CASSVGRTDNTGELFF
16	TRBV7-9	TRBD1	TRBJ2-1	TGTGCCAGCAGCTCGTCCGGGACAGGATTCTACAATGAGCAGTTCTTC	CASSSSGTGFYNEQFF
14	TRBV28	-	TRBJ2-3	TGTGCCAGCAGACCGGGACACCGCACAGATACGCAGTATTTT	CASRPGHRTDTQYF
14	TRBV9	TRBD1	TRBJ1-2	TGTGCCAGCAGCGTAGGAAGGGGGCGGGGTGGCTACACCTTC	CASSVGRGRGGYTF
15	TRBV4-1	-	TRBJ2-5	TGCGCCAGCAGCCAGGTAGGACTGGTTCAAGAGACCCAGTACTTC	CASSQVGLVQETQYF
16	TRBV25-1	-	TRBJ1-5	TGTGCCAGCAGTGAATATGGGACACCGGGCAATCAGCCCCAGCATTTT	CASSEYGTPGNQPQHF
16	TRBV5-1	TRBD2	TRBJ2-1	TGCGCCAGCAGCTTGGCCTTAGCGGGAATCTACAATGAGCAGTTCTTC	CASSLALAGIYNEQFF
16	TRBV5-1	TRBD2	TRBJ2-3	TGCGCCAGCAGCTTGGTTAGCGGGTTAGGCACAGATACGCAGTATTTT	CASSLVSGLGTDTQYF
15	TRBV18	TRBD1	TRBJ2-7	TGTGCCAGCTCACCACTTCCGGACAGGGAAGGCGAGCAGTACTTC	CASSPLPDREGEQYF
14	TRBV5-6	TRBD1	TRBJ1-1	TGTGCCAGCAGCTTGAGGGACAGGGAAACTGAAGCTTTCTTT	CASSLRDRETEAFF
12	TRBV29-1	-	TRBJ1-6	TGCAGCGTTGGGTACCAGAATTCACCCCTCCACTTT	CSVGYQNSPLHF
14	TRBV19	-	TRBJ1-1	TGTGCCAGTAGTATTAGACAGCTGAACACTGAAGCTTTCTTT	CASSIRQLNTEAFF
14	TRBV5-1	TRBD1	TRBJ2-3	TGCGCCAGCACGGACAGGGGGCTTGGAGATACGCAGTATTTT	CASTDRGLGDTQYF
12	TRBV29-1	-	TRBJ2-5	TGCAGCGTAAAACAGGCTTCAGAGACCCAGTACTTC	CSVKQASETQYF
13	TRBV14	-	TRBJ1-1	TGTGCCAGCAGCCCCCACATGAACACTGAAGCTTTCTTT	CASSPHMNTEAFF
16	TRBV7-8	-	TRBJ1-3	TGTGCCAGCAGCTTAGCGCCTAGGGGGACTGGAAACACCATATATTTT	CASSLAPRGTGNTIYF
17	TRBV7-9	TRBD1	TRBJ1-1	TGTGCCAGCAGCACATGGGACAGGGGGCAAGGGAACACTGAAGCTTTCTTT	CASSTWDRGQGNTEAFF
16	TRBV6-5	-	TRBJ1-2	TGTGCCAGCAGTTACGCGTCCCAGGGGCCACTATACGGCTACACCTTC	CASSYASQGPLYGYTF
15	TRBV6-5	-	TRBJ1-2	TGTGCCAGCAGTTACGGGGTGCTACCGGGGTATGGCTACACCTTC	CASSYGVLPGYGYTF
19	TRBV27	TRBD2	TRBJ2-3	TGTGCCAGCAGTTGGACTAGCGCCGGAGCAGAGCTTGGCACAGATACGCAGTATTTT	CASSWTSAGAELGTDTQYF
14	TRBV10-3	-	TRBJ2-3	TGTGCCATCAACGAGGTGGAGAACACAGATACGCAGTATTTT	CAINEVENTDTQYF
14	TRBV7-9	-	TRBJ2-4	TGTGCCAGCAGCTTAGCCGGATTCGAGGGCATTCAGTACTTC	CASSLAGFEGIQYF
15	TRBV6-1	TRBD1	TRBJ1-1	TGTGCCAGCAGTCCGAAGGGACAGGCCAACACTGAAGCTTTCTTT	CASSPKGQANTEAFF
12	TRBV5-6	-	TRBJ1-5	TGTGCCAGCAGCCTCAGGGATCAGCCCCAGCATTTT	CASSLRDQPQHF
13	TRBV18	TRBD1	TRBJ2-7	TGTGCCAGCTCAGGGACAGGGTACGACGAGCAGTACTTC	CASSGTGYDEQYF
15	TRBV7-8	TRBD1	TRBJ2-7	TGTGCCAGCAGCTTAGGGGGACAGCTTGCCTACGAGCAGTACTTC	CASSLGGQLAYEQYF
15	TRBV7-9	TRBD1	TRBJ2-7	TGTGCCAGCAGCTTACCGGGACAGGGGGCAGGCGAGCAGTACTTC	CASSLPGQGAGEQYF
12	TRBV11-2	-	TRBJ2-7	TGTGCCAGCAGCCCGGAGACCTACGAGCAGTACTTC	CASSPETYEQYF
15	TRBV19	-	TRBJ2-2	TGTGCCAGTAGTATAAGGCGGACAGACACCGGGGAGCTGTTTTTT	CASSIRRTDTGELFF
14	TRBV21-1	-	TRBJ2-7	TGTGCCAGCACCGCCGGGACACACGACTACGAGCAGTACTTC	CASTAGTHDYEQYF
14	TRBV19	TRBD1	TRBJ1-3	TGTGCCAGTACAAGTTCCGGGACAGGATCGAAGGTATATTTT	CASTSSGTGSKVYF